This TCR beta chain was documented in a study of T-cell memory formation after mild COVID-19. The wider study: Largely donor-specific sequence clusters came from two donors.

The TCR alpha and TCR beta cDNA libraries, bearing sample barcodes and UMIs, were generated by 5'RACE using constant-segment primers. One entry per CDR3 protein, called by TCRdb with MiXCR from the 5' RACE reads. Of 350,000 to 450,000 distinct CDR3 sequences listed, 20% are singletons. The study, taken as a whole, reports: Clones shrinking from day 15 to 85 showed even CD4/CD8 mixes; later expanders tilted CD4+.

The CDR3 loop spans 15 amino acids. V was clipped by 0 bases and J by 1 base, with 7 bases between them. Germline loops: CDR1 LGHDT, CDR2 YNNKEL (reference sequence). This clonotype was seen a few times. The antigen is undetermined. The chain links TRBV3-1 to TRBJ1-5; D unresolved. This clonotype originated in an adult woman who had mild COVID-19 (a few samples of this study predate the infection). Cell type and time point are not known. Sequenced material: PBMCs or a T cell subset sorted from them (not recorded which). The CDR3 DNA is TGTGCCAGCAGCCAAGACTCCGCGAGCAATCAGCCCCAGCATTTT. Its translation is CASSQDSASNQPQHF. Supplemented by reference TRBV3-1 and TRBJ1-5, the full variable domain reads DTAVSQTPKYLVTQMGNDKSIKCEQNLGHDTMYWYKQDSKKFLKIMFSYNNKELIINETVPNRFSPKSPDKAHLNLHINSLELGDSAVYFCASSQDSASNQPQHFGDGTRLSIL.